This T cell receptor beta chain was captured by sequencing in a study of T cell repertoires in cytomegalovirus infection. CDR1 is MNHNS, CDR2 SASEGT, per germline. The CDR3 sequence is 14 residues long. Trimming stripped 6 bases from V and 3 bases from J, with 14 bases between. TCRdb processed the reads anew with MiXCR; each CDR3 protein has one entry. The table shows about 310,000 distinct CDR3 sequences, with about 9.1% occurring only once. This clonotype was detected ten times or more. The source is a human donor in good health (CMV status not recorded). Some clones in this sample may be carry-over from other donors' samples. The sample consisted of PBMCs. The chain combines TRBV6-1 with TRBJ1-1; D ambiguous. CDR3 nucleotides: TGTGCCAGCAGAAAAACAGCGAGGGACACTGAAGCTTTCTTT. Translation gives CASRKTARDTEAFF.